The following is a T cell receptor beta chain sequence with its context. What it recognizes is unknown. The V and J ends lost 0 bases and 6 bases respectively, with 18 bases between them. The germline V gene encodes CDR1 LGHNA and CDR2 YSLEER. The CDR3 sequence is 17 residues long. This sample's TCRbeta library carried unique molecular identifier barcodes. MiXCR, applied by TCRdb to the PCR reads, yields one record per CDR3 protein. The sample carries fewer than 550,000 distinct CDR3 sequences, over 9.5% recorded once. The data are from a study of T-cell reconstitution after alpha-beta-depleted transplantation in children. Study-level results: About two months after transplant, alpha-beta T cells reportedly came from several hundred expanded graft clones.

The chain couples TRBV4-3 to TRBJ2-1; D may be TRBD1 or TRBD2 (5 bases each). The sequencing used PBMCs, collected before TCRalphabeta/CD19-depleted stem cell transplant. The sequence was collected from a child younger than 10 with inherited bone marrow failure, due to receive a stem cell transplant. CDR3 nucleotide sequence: TGCGCCAGCAGCCAAGACCCGGGACCAACTTCGACCAATGAGCAGTTCTTC. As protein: CASSQDPGPTSTNEQFF.